The T cell receptor (beta chain) under discussion was sequenced for a study of CD8 T cells in Susac syndrome (dated 2019 in TCRdb). About the investigation overall: The study used repertoire sequencing to test whether antigen drove CD8+ T cell activation and differentiation in Susac syndrome. CD8+ T cell repertoire clonality was compared between more than ten healthy donors, approximately 14 Susac syndrome patients and approximately 16 multiple sclerosis patients.

RNA was extracted with the RNeasy kit and roughly 0.5 to 1 ug was reverse transcribed using random hexamers. TCR beta CDR3 regions were amplified with the immunoSEQ multiplex PCR assay covering 54 Vbeta and 13 Jbeta segments. PCR amplification bias was corrected using a synthetic template baseline for primer optimization and computational correction. In the original analysis: Reads were assigned to V, D and J genes according to IMGT and analyzed in immunoSEQ Analyzer, with only productive sequences retained. Clonality was calculated as one minus the Shannon entropy normalized by log2 of the number of productive unique sequences. Public and private clones were assessed among the 100 most prevalent clones of each patient and control. Clones were defined as Susac-specific if absent from the healthy and MS cohorts, from some 1,000 published viral clones and from other ImmuneACCESS disease sequences. TCRdb handled the public reads itself, with Q25 trimming in fastp and clone calling in MiXCR, and kept productive beta chains. Duplicate CDR3 protein sequences are folded into a single record with the most common DNA and genes. It is TCRdb's table, rather than the study itself, that gives the V and J calls and clone size. The sample table contains hundreds of thousands of distinct CDR3 sequences; only one count was recorded for roughly 90% of them. Under 0.2% of the sample is taken by the ten largest.

Including cysteine and phenylalanine, the CDR3 has 14 amino acids. The sequence is cut down to CDR3 DNA, 42 bases in frame from base 1. Deletion took 3 bases off V and 0 bases off J, with a span of 6 bases between the germline ends. Based on the germline V gene, the CDR1 and CDR2 sequences are MDHEN and SYDVKM. Remarks on this clonotype: The antigen this receptor binds is unknown. No quality values exist for individual bases; no much larger clone is one base distant.

Peripheral blood CD8+ and CD4+ T cells from healthy donors, Susac syndrome patients and multiple sclerosis patients were profiled using high-throughput TCR beta sequencing. Treatment-naive patients with stable or active relapsing-remitting disease fulfilling revised McDonald criteria were used as multiple sclerosis controls. Bulk CD8+ and CD4+ T cells were purified by magnetic negative isolation, while CD8+ TEMRA cells were enriched using FACS. Blood was drawn into EDTA tubes, processed within 24 hours, and PBMCs were isolated by density gradient centrifugation. PBMCs intended for TCR sequencing were frozen in liquid nitrogen and were later thawed in a 37 degrees C water bath. The sorted or isolated CD4+, CD8+ and CD8+ TEMRA cells had a purity of 90% or higher. Beyond this particular receptor, the publication reports: The number of individuals in the TCR sequencing and HLA analysis was recognized as being relatively small.

Sequencing used CD8+ T cells from PBMCs. The receptor chain draws on TRBV28 and TRBJ1-3; the D gene assignment is ambiguous. The sequence was obtained from a human donor with multiple sclerosis. CDR3 protein: CASSFTLSGNTIYF. The nucleotides read TGTGCCAGCAGTTTTACTCTCTCTGGAAACACCATATATTTT.